Listed below are T cell receptor beta chains from one sample, sequenced in a study of blood T cell repertoires in COVID-19. Produced via immunoSEQ multiplex PCR; TCRdb's table is partial and in-frame only. Of a few hundred thousand clones in the sample, 88% were seen once. The sequenced sample consisted of PBMCs or T cells enriched from blood (not recorded which). These receptors were collected from a young woman who had recovered from COVID-19. CDR3s include the opening cysteine and the closing phenylalanine or tryptophan. D genes are given only for firm matches. Clone size, where shown, is once, few, many, or a class for clones that have expanded.

d_gene	j_gene	v_gene	abundance	CDR3aa	CDR3nt
.	TRBJ1-1	TRBV18	.	CASSPLVLPNTEAFF	TGTGCCAGCTCACCACTTGTACTTCCGAACACTGAAGCTTTCTTT
TRBD1	TRBJ2-5	TRBV28	.	CASSWTGTRETQYF	TGTGCCAGCAGTTGGACAGGGACCAGGGAGACCCAGTACTTC
.	TRBJ2-7	TRBV13	.	CASSQSGFVSYEQYF	TGTGCCAGCAGCCAATCAGGATTTGTTTCCTACGAGCAGTACTTC
TRBD1	TRBJ1-2	TRBV4-1	.	CASSPGGGGYTF	TGCGCCAGCAGCCCAGGGGGCGGCGGCTACACCTTC
.	TRBJ1-2	TRBV5-1	.	CASSLVGTGFVEDGYTF	TGCGCCAGCAGCTTGGTTGGCACAGGGTTCGTCGAGGATGGCTACACCTTC
.	TRBJ1-6	TRBV7-6	.	CASSRDSILHSYNSPLHF	TGTGCCAGCAGCAGGGACTCGATACTACACTCCTATAATTCACCCCTCCACTTT
.	TRBJ1-1	TRBV10-3	.	CAISPRENTEAFF	TGTGCCATCAGTCCCCGGGAGAACACTGAAGCTTTCTTT
.	TRBJ2-2	TRBV7-3	few	CASSYITGELFF	TGTGCCAGCAGCTATATAACCGGGGAGCTGTTTTTT
.	TRBJ1-6	TRBV7-9	.	CASRGGTNSPLHF	TGTGCCAGCAGGGGGGGGACTAATTCACCCCTCCACTTT
TRBD2	TRBJ2-5	TRBV4-1	.	CASSQDTSGLQETQYF	TGCGCCAGCAGCCAAGATACTAGCGGACTACAAGAGACCCAGTACTTC
TRBD1	TRBJ2-7	TRBV7-9	.	CASSPRTGTGEQYF	TGTGCCAGCAGCCCGAGGACAGGGACGGGCGAGCAGTACTTC
.	TRBJ2-1	TRBV11-2	.	CASSLDLERGSQFF	TGTGCCAGCAGCTTAGATCTGGAACGGGGGTCGCAGTTCTTC
TRBD1	TRBJ2-5	TRBV18	.	CASSPSQELQGQETQYF	TGTGCCAGCTCACCCTCCCAAGAACTACAGGGGCAAGAGACCCAGTACTTC
TRBD1	TRBJ1-5	TRBV2	.	CASRVWNRGRNQPQHF	TGTGCCAGCAGGGTGTGGAACAGGGGTAGGAATCAGCCCCAGCATTTT
TRBD1	TRBJ1-2	TRBV16	.	CASSQSPSQGAYGYTF	TGTGCCAGCAGCCAATCACCTTCCCAGGGGGCCTATGGCTACACCTTC
TRBD1	TRBJ2-2	TRBV5-1	.	CASSLLRRTGGSNTGELFF	TGCGCCAGCAGCTTGCTGAGGCGAACAGGGGGCTCGAACACCGGGGAGCTGTTTTTT
.	TRBJ1-1	TRBV2	.	CASSSREGGNTEAFF	TGTGCCAGCAGTTCTCGGGAGGGGGGGAACACTGAAGCTTTCTTT
TRBD1	TRBJ1-1	TRBV27	once	CASRLTGDTEAFF	TGTGCCAGCAGACTGACAGGGGACACTGAAGCTTTCTTT
.	TRBJ1-2	TRBV2	.	CASSEGGTYGYTF	TGTGCCAGCAGTGAGGGGGGTACCTATGGCTACACCTTC
.	TRBJ1-6	TRBV5-1	.	CASRSWDTNNSPLHF	TGCGCCAGCAGGTCGTGGGACACTAATAATTCACCCCTCCACTTT
TRBD1	TRBJ1-1	TRBV5-4	few	CASSLGQGGNTEAFF	TGTGCCAGCAGCCTCGGACAGGGAGGCAACACTGAAGCTTTCTTT
TRBD1	TRBJ2-5	TRBV24-1	.	CATSDLGYRTGDQETQYF	TGTGCCACCAGTGATTTGGGATATCGAACAGGGGACCAAGAGACCCAGTACTTC
.	TRBJ2-7	TRBV9	once	CASSPGSGGPYEQYF	TGTGCCAGCAGCCCGGGGTCGGGGGGCCCCTACGAGCAGTACTTC